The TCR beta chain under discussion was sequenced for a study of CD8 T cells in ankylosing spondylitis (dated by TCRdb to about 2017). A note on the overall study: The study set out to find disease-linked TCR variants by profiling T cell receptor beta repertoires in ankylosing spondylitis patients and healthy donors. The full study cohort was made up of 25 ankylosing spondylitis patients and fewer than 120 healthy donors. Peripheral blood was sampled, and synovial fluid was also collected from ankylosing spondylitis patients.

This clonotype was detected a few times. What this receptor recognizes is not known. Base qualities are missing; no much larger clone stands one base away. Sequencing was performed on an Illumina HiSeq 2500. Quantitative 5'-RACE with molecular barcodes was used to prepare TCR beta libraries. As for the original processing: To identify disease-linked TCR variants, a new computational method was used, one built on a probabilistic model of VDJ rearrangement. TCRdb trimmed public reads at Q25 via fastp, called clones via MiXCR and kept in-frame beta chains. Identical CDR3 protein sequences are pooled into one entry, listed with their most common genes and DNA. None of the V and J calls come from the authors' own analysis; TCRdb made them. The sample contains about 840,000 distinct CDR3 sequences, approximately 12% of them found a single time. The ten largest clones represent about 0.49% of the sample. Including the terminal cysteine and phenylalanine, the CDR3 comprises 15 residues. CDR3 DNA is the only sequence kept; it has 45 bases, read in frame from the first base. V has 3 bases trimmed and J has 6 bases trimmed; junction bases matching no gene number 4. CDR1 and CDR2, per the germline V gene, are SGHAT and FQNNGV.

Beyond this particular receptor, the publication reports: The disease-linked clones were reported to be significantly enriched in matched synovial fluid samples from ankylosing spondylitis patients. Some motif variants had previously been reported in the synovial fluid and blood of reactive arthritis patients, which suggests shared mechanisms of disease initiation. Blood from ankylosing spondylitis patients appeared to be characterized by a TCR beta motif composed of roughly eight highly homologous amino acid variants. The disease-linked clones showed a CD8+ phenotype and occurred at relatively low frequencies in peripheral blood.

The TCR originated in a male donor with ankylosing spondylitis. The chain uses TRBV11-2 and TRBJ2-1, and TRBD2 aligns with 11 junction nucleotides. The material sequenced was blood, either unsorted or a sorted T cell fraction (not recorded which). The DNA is TGTGCCAGCAGCTTTAGCGGGGGGGCCTTCAATGAGCAGTTCTTC. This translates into CASSFSGGAFNEQFF.